The 11 T cell receptor beta chains given below trace back to one sample, sequenced in a study of PD-1 blockade in classical Hodgkin lymphoma. In every patient, relapse followed autologous stem cell transplantation, while exposure to brentuximab vedotin differed. TCRdb's copy holds only in-frame clones and misses some; the assay was immunoSEQ multiplex PCR. Counted here are 20,000 to 25,000 clones, about 64% occurring once; the ten biggest clones make up approximately 5.8%. The material was peripheral blood mononuclear cells (PBMCs), obtained at baseline. These receptors all come from a human donor with classical Hodgkin lymphoma.

This clone has more than one count but fewer than ten. The chain is built from TRBV28 and TRBJ2-4; TRBD2 matches at 14 bases. V trimming: 5 bases; J trimming: 11 bases; junction bases outside the gene matches: 8. This CDR3 comprises 15 residues. From germline, CDR1 is MDHEN and CDR2 SYDVKM. The DNA for the CDR3 is TGTGCCAGCAGTCCGACTAGCGGGAGGGAGCACGTTCAGTACTTC. As protein: CASSPTSGREHVQYF.

This chain uses TRBV7-9 with TRBJ1-1; 9 bases agree with TRBD1. After removal of 4 bases from V and 3 bases from J, the junction contained 3 bases not matched to a gene. The CDR3 spans 14 residues. Germline CDR1 SEHNR, CDR2 FQNEAQ (reference sequence). The CDR3 here is CASSSGQGDTEAFF. CDR3 nucleotides: TGTGCCAGCAGCTCGGGACAGGGAGACACTGAAGCTTTCTTT.

This clone was seen more than once but under ten times. The J gene is TRBJ1-5, the V gene TRBV7-2; tentatively, D is TRBD1 (6 bases). The CDR3 is 15 amino acids. Germline V lookup: CDR1 SGHTA, CDR2 FQGNSA. The V and J ends lost 5 bases and 4 bases respectively, with 15 bases between them. The CDR3 spells CASSASGTLNQPQHF. CDR3 DNA: TGTGCCAGCAGCGCGTCCGGGACACTAAATCAGCCCCAGCATTTT. Complete variable domain (other parts from reference TRBV7-2 and TRBJ1-5): GAGVSQSPSNKVTEKGKDVELRCDPISGHTALYWYRQSLGQGLEFLIYFQGNSAPDKSGLPSDRFSAERTGGSVSTLTIQRTQQEDSAVYLCASSASGTLNQPQHFGDGTRLSIL.

This chain links TRBV10-3 with TRBJ1-4, with D possibly being TRBD1 (5 bases). V lost 2 bases and J 8 bases, leaving 21 bases between the germline ends. The germline gives CDR1 ENHRY, CDR2 SYGVKD. There are 17 residues in the CDR3. The CDR3 DNA sequence: TGTGCCATCAGTGAGGGGCCTTCGGGGCAAGGGACCGAAAAACTGTTTTTT. The encoded protein is CAISEGPSGQGTEKLFF.

The chain carries TRBV6-1 and TRBJ1-5; D is unresolved. Germline V gene sequence: CDR1 MNHNS, CDR2 SASEGT. The ends were cut back, 5 bases at V and 5 bases at J, with 7 bases in the middle. This CDR3 contains 12 residues. The CDR3 DNA sequence: TGTGCCAGCAGTCCACTTTATCAGCCCCAGCATTTT. The encoded protein is CASSPLYQPQHF.

V and J are TRBV18 and TRBJ2-6; 7 positions match TRBD1. Trimming cost V 5 bases and J 0 bases; bases outside gene matches: 7. CDR3 length: 17 amino acids. The germline V gene encodes CDR1 KGHSH and CDR2 LQKENI. The CDR3 loop reads CASSGDSPLSGANVLTF. CDR3 nucleotide sequence: TGTGCCAGCTCAGGGGACAGCCCTCTCTCTGGGGCCAACGTCCTGACTTTC. Complete variable domain (other parts from reference TRBV18 and TRBJ2-6): NAGVMQNPRHLVRRRGQEARLRCSPMKGHSHVYWYRQLPEEGLKFMVYLQKENIIDESGMPKERFSAEFPKEGPSILRIQQVVRGDSAAYFCASSGDSPLSGANVLTFGAGSRLTVL.

CDR3 loop: CASSFSGVLRDTQYF. CDR3 in DNA: TGTGCCAGCAGTTTCTCAGGGGTACTTAGGGATACGCAGTATTTT. The J gene is TRBJ2-3, the V gene TRBV27; tentatively, D is TRBD1 (6 bases). Germline V CDR1 and CDR2: MNHEY, SMNVEV (reference sequence). V lost 3 bases, J lost 6 bases, and 16 bases lay in between. The CDR3 covers 15 residues.

This chain uses TRBV5-4 with TRBJ2-1; 10 bases line up with TRBD2. Germline V gene sequence: CDR1 SGHNT, CDR2 YYREEE (reference sequence). The CDR3 consists of 13 residues. With 4 bases clipped from V and 14 bases from J, the junction kept 9 bases outside the gene matches. DNA of the CDR3: TGTGCCAGCAGCCCGGGACTAGCGTATGGTGAGTTCTTC. Protein product: CASSPGLAYGEFF.

The chain carries TRBV19 and TRBJ1-5; weak D call: TRBD1 (5 bases). Per the germline V gene, CDR1 is LNHDA and CDR2 is SQIVND (reference sequence). CDR3 size: 12 residues. V dropped 3 bases and J dropped 7 bases, with 7 bases sitting between them. The CDR3: CASSMGEQPQHF. The CDR3 bases are TGTGCCAGTAGTATGGGGGAGCAGCCCCAGCATTTT.

This clone has only a few counts. The V call is TRBV5-4, the J call TRBJ1-1, with D uncertain. V lost 5 bases and J lost 0, with 14 bases in between. The germline gives CDR1 SGHNT, CDR2 YYREEE (reference sequence). There are 15 residues in the CDR3. In nucleotides, the CDR3 is TGTGCCAGCAGGTGGGTCGGAGGAGTGAACACTGAAGCTTTCTTT. Amino acids: CASRWVGGVNTEAFF. Filled out from reference TRBV5-4 and TRBJ1-1, the complete variable domain reads ETGVTQSPTHLIKTRGQQVTLRCSSQSGHNTVSWYQQALGQGPQFIFQYYREEENGRGNFPPRFSGLQFPNYSSELNVNALELDDSALYLCASRWVGGVNTEAFFGQGTRLTVV.

The CDR3 sequence is CASRQGGGTFQETQYF. DNA of the CDR3: TGTGCCAGCAGGCAAGGGGGCGGGACGTTCCAAGAGACCCAGTACTTC. J is TRBJ2-5 and V is TRBV7-2; tentatively, D is TRBD1 (7 bases). This CDR3 region has 16 residues. The germline CDR1 and CDR2 sequences are SGHTA and FQGNSA. V shed 6 bases and J shed 1 base, with 18 bases lying between them. Full variable domain (missing parts from reference TRBV7-2 and TRBJ2-5): GAGVSQSPSNKVTEKGKDVELRCDPISGHTALYWYRQSLGQGLEFLIYFQGNSAPDKSGLPSDRFSAERTGGSVSTLTIQRTQQEDSAVYLCASRQGGGTFQETQYFGPGTRLLVL.